This paragraph reports one T cell receptor (beta chain). Its recognized antigen is unknown. The input lacks base qualities; no much larger clone sits a single base away. This sample is drawn from a study of blood T cell repertoires in COVID-19 (dated by TCRdb to the early 2020s). A note on the overall study: Samples covering the acute and convalescent phases of COVID-19 were provided by collaborators in the United States, Italy and Spain. Samples came from the ongoing ImmuneRACE study (first 160 participants) plus 1,254 subjects from 6 global collaborators. The repertoires were released in a freely available public database intended as a resource for research on the immune response to SARS-CoV-2. Where HLA class I and class II types were available, the types were taken from metadata supplied by the sample provider, not from assay-based typing. The material from the prospective study consisted of cDNA or gDNA derived from T cells, B-cell-depleted T cells, or PBMCs. The sample metadata nearly always contained a de-identified subject ID, COVID-19 status, age in years and sex. Subjects who had been exposed to COVID-19, were actively infected with it, or had recovered from it provided the deeply sampled blood TCRbeta repertoires that made up the dataset. General findings and caveats noted by the study authors: Clinical and demographic metadata were provided uncurated, with the amount varying by source and participant.

One collaborating source in Seattle enrolled patients while the patients were actively infected and followed the patients over time throughout the course of disease. Each collaborating institution followed its own protocols to collect whole blood in K2EDTA tubes. For TCRbeta analysis, collaborator samples were shipped as frozen whole blood, as isolated PBMCs, or as DNA extracted from either sample type. From its cysteine to its phenylalanine, the CDR3 spans 14 amino acids. Only the CDR3 DNA stays, 42 bases, in frame from base 1. Taken from the germline V gene, the CDR1 and CDR2 loops are MNHEY and SVGAGI. V is clipped by 7 bases and J by 5 bases, and the sequence between their germline boundaries is 15 bases long. TCRbeta CDR3 regions were amplified from genomic DNA using the immunoSEQ Assay, a bias-controlled multiplex PCR. Turning to the authors' computational methods: The number of nucleated cells in each sample was estimated from the amplification of reference gene primers within the assay. To quantify the absolute abundance of each unique TCRbeta CDR3 rearrangement, sequence reads were collapsed and filtered. Productive Simpson clonality was computed per sample as the square root of Simpson's diversity index over productive rearrangements. TCRdb took over this immuneACCESS table, retaining in-frame rearrangements with V and J assigned. Such tables are incomplete; in checked studies, under half of the missing clones stem from an unresolved V gene, and the remainder is unexplained. That table gives V, J and clone size, and the DNA gave D and trimming. Present in this sample are 54,000 or so clones, 70% to 85% of which were seen just once. The ten largest clonotypes hold more than 9% of the sample.

The rearrangement joined TRBV6-5 to TRBJ1-5; a tentative D match to TRBD1 spans 5 bases. Sequenced sample: peripheral blood. The source of this sequence is an elderly man with COVID-19, enrolled during active disease. For the CDR3, the sequence is CASTLPDSYQPQHF. The nucleotides are TGTGCCAGCACCCTACCCGACAGCTATCAGCCCCAGCATTTT.